Detailed here is one T cell receptor (beta chain). Its antigen specificity is not known. No clone much larger than this one lies a single base away; base qualities are absent. The data were taken from a study of blood T cell repertoires in COVID-19 (dated by TCRdb to between 2020 and 2021). With respect to the entire study: Samples covering the acute and convalescent phases of COVID-19 were provided by collaborators in the United States, Italy and Spain. The material from the prospective study consisted of cDNA or gDNA derived from T cells, B-cell-depleted T cells, or PBMCs. The dataset comprised deeply sampled blood TCRbeta repertoires from subjects exposed to, actively infected with, or recovered from COVID-19. The repertoires were released in a freely available public database meant as a resource for research on the immune response to SARS-CoV-2. Samples came from the ongoing ImmuneRACE study (first 160 participants) plus 1,254 subjects from 6 global collaborators. Nearly every sample came with metadata listing a de-identified subject ID, COVID-19 status, age in years and sex. Where HLA class I and class II types were available, the types were taken from metadata supplied by the sample provider, not from assay-based typing. Study-level results and caveats: How much clinical and demographic metadata was included differed by source and by participant, and the metadata was provided uncurated.

The germline V gene gives CDR1 as SGHVS and CDR2 as FNYEAQ. Trimming leaves V shorter by 1 base and J shorter by 6 bases, with the junction holding 6 bases beyond the gene matches. Reading from cysteine to phenylalanine, the CDR3 counts 16 amino acids. Kept here is only the CDR3 DNA, which spans 48 bases and is read in frame from base 1. The immunoSEQ Assay, a bias-controlled multiplex PCR, was used to amplify TCRbeta CDR3 regions from genomic DNA. The authors processed their data as follows. Nucleated cell counts per sample were estimated from amplification of reference gene primers within the assay. Sequence reads were collapsed and filtered to measure the absolute abundance of every unique TCRbeta CDR3 rearrangement. For each sample, productive Simpson clonality was calculated by taking the square root of Simpson's diversity index across productive rearrangements. TCRdb mirrors the immuneACCESS table, restricted to in-frame sequences. Some clones are absent from its copies; in checked studies, under half trace to an unresolved V gene, and the reason for the others is unknown. Clone size and the V and J calls come from that table; the DNA yielded D and trimming. This sample comprises about 250,000 clones, about 86% of them detected only once. Clones ranked in the top ten supply around 1.5% of the sample.

The collaborating institutions used their own protocols to collect whole blood in K2EDTA tubes. For TCRbeta analysis, collaborator samples were shipped as frozen whole blood, as isolated PBMCs, or as DNA extracted from either sample type. Sequenced input: peripheral blood. Here the chain combines TRBV7-6 and TRBJ2-2; TRBD2 aligns with 9 central bases. The TCR originated in a man at least 80 years old with acute or convalescent COVID-19. The DNA reads TGTGCCAGCAGCTTAGTGCGGGGGGGCCCTGCCGGGGAGCTGTTTTTT. This yields the protein CASSLVRGGPAGELFF.